A single T cell receptor (beta chain) is shown here with its context. CDR3 length equals 15 residues. Germline V gene lookup returns CDR1 GTSNPN and CDR2 SVGIG (reference sequence). J was trimmed by 4 bases and V by 8 bases; bases with no gene match: 12. These data originate in a study of shared T cell receptors in the human thymus. The table came from immunoSEQ multiplex PCR; TCRdb's copy has only in-frame clones and leaves some out. The sample lists 600,000 to 900,000 clones; over 75% were seen once. A further study also used this sample, focusing on human thymus T cells. That publication notes: Thymic resections from corrective heart surgery supplied the tissue. Seemingly biased V and J gene usage marked thymic and blood repertoires. Thymic TCR repertoires of unrelated people reportedly overlapped highly.

The chain combines TRBV30 with TRBJ2-3, with 10 nucleotides matching TRBD2. Sequencing was done on a sample of thymocytes. The TCR comes from a girl under three years old with a congenital heart defect. As DNA, the CDR3 is TGTGCCGGATTTTTAGAGCGGGGGGGCGCAGATACGCAGTATTTT. It translates to CAGFLERGGADTQYF.